This T cell receptor (beta chain) was sequenced in a study of early T cells in non-severe SARS-CoV-2 infection. On the study more broadly: Chains from this unsorted whole-blood bulk RNA could not be paired.

The library protocol tagged individual cDNA molecules with unique molecular identifiers. One entry per CDR3 protein results from TCRdb running MiXCR on the 5' RACE reads. The sample shows more than 90,000 distinct CDR3 sequences, 13% of them seen only once. Study-wide results and limits: The VDJdb matching leaned toward anti-spike CD8 responses and overlooked private and CD4 specificities.

There are many counts of this clonotype. The antigen is unknown. CDR1 and CDR2 from the germline V gene are SGHRS and YFSETQ. This CDR3 contains 14 residues. The V gene lost 4 bases and the J gene lost 1 base, with 12 bases spanning the gap. Sequenced sample: whole blood. The chain combines TRBV5-1 with TRBJ2-7, with TRBD1 as a possible D gene (5 bases). The receptor was isolated from an adult who was a healthcare worker with PCR-confirmed SARS-CoV-2 infection or an uninfected control (not recorded which). As DNA, the CDR3 is TGCGCCAGCAGCCCCTACGACAGTTCCTACGAGCAGTACTTC. It encodes CASSPYDSSYEQYF.